This T cell receptor (beta chain) is from a study of blood T cell repertoires in COVID-19. Germline V gene lookup returns CDR1 MNHEY and CDR2 SVGAGI. This CDR3 has 14 residues. With 8 bases clipped from V and 3 bases from J, the junction kept 7 bases outside the gene matches. Seattle's cohort entered during active infection and was followed longitudinally. Assay used: immunoSEQ multiplex PCR; TCRdb lists only in-frame clones, some missing. Of almost 350,000 clones listed, approximately 90% are singletons. The origin of this receptor is a woman in her sixties with COVID-19, enrolled during active disease. The material sequenced was peripheral blood. J is TRBJ2-7 and V is TRBV6-5; 10 nucleotides agree with TRBD1. The CDR3 loop is CASRGTGVNYEQYF. CDR3 nucleotides: TGTGCCAGCCGAGGGACAGGGGTCAACTACGAGCAGTACTTC.